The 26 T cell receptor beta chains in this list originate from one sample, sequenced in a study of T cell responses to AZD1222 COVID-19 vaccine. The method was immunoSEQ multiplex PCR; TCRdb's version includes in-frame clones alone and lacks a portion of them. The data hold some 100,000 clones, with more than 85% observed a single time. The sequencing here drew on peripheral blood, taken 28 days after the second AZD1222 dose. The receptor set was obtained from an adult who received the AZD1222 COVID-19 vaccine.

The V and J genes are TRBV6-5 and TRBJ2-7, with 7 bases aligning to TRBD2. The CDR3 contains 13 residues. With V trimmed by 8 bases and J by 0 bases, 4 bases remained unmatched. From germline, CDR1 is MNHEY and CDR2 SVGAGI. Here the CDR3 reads CASGGGYSYEQYF. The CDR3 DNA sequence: TGTGCCAGCGGGGGGGGGTACTCCTACGAGCAGTACTTC.

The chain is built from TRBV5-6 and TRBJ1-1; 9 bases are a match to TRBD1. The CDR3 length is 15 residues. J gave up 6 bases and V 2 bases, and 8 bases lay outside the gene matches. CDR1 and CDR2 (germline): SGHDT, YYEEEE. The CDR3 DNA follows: TGTGCCAGCAGCTTCATCGGACAGGGGTTCCCTGAAGCTTTCTTT. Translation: CASSFIGQGFPEAFF. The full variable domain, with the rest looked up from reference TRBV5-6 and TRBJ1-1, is DAGVTQSPTHLIKTRGQQVTLRCSPKSGHDTVSWYQQALGQGPQFIFQYYEEEERQRGNFPDRFSGHQFPNYSSELNVNALLLGDSALYLCASSFIGQGFPEAFFGQGTRLTVV.

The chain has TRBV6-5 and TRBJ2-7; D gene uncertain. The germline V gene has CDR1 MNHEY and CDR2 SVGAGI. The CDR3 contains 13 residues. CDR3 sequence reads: CGSTTTTPYEQYF. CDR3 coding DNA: TGTGGCTCCACCACCACCACCCCCTACGAGCAGTACTTC.

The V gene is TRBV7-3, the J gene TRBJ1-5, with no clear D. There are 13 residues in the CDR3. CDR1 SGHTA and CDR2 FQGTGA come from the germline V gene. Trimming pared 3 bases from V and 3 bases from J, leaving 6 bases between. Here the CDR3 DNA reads TGTGCCAGCAGCTTGAACTCCAATCAGCCCCAGCATTTT. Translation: CASSLNSNQPQHF.

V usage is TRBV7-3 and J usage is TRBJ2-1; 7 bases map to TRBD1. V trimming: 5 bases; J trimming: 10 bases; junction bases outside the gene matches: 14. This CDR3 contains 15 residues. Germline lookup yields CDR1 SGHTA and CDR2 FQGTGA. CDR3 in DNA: TGTGCCAGCAGCCTCGGTAGGGGGCCCATCGCGGAGCAGTTCTTC. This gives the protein CASSLGRGPIAEQFF.

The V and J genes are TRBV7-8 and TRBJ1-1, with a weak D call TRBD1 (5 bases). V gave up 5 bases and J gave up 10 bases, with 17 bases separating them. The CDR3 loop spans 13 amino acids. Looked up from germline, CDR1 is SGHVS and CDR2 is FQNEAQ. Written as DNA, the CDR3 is TGTGCCAGCAGCCTCCGGGACGGGAAAGCAGCTTTCTTT. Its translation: CASSLRDGKAAFF.

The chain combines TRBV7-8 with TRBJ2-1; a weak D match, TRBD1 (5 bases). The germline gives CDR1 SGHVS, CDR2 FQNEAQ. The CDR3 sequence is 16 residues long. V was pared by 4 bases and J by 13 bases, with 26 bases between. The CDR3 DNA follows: TGTGCCAGCAGCTGGGGTAACAGGCGATTGGGTGATCACCAGTTCTTC. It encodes CASSWGNRRLGDHQFF.

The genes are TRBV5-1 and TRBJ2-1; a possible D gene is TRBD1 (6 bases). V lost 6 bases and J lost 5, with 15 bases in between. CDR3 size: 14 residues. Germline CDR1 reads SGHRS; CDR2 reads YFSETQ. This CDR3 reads CASTWVSGDNEQFF. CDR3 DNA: TGCGCCAGCACCTGGGTATCAGGGGACAATGAGCAGTTCTTC.

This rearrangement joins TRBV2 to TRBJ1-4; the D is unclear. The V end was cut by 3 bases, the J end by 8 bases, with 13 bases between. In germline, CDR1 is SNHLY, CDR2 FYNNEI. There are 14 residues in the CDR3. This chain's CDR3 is CASSDSYASEKLFF. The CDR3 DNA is TGTGCCAGCAGTGACTCTTACGCATCGGAAAAACTGTTTTTT.

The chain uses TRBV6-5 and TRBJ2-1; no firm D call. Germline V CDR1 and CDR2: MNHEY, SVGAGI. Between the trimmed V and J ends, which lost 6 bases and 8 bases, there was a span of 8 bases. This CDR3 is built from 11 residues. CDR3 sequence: CASRDADEQFF. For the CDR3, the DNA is TGTGCCAGCAGAGACGCCGATGAGCAGTTCTTC.

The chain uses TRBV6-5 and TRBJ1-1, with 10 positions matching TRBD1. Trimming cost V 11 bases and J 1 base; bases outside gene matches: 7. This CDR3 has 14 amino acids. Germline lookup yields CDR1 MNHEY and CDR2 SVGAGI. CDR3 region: CAARTGGRNTEAFF. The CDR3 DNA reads TGTGCCGCGAGGACAGGGGGGAGGAACACTGAAGCTTTCTTT.

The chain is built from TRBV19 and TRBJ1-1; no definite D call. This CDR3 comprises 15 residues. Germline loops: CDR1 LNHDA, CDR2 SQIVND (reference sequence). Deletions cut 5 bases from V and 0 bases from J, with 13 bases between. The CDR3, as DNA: TGTGCCAGTAGTCTCCCCCCGAGAATGAACACTGAAGCTTTCTTT. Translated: CASSLPPRMNTEAFF. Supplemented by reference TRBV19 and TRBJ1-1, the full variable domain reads DGGITQSPKYLFRKEGQNVTLSCEQNLNHDAMYWYRQDPGQGLRLIYYSQIVNDFQKGDIAEGYSVSREKKESFPLTVTSAQKNPTAFYLCASSLPPRMNTEAFFGQGTRLTVV.

The CDR3 spells CAWRRGREKLFF. The CDR3 DNA reads as TGTGCCTGGCGCAGGGGGAGGGAAAAACTGTTTTTT. The rearrangement links TRBV30 to TRBJ1-4, with TRBD1 identical over 7 bases. The CDR3 has 12 amino acids. The V segment lost 5 bases and the J segment 8 bases; nucleotides outside the gene matches: 5. Germline V CDR1 and CDR2: GTSNPN, SVGIG (reference sequence).

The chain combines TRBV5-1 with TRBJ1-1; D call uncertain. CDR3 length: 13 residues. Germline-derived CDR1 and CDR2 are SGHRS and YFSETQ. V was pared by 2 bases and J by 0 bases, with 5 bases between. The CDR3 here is CASSFRVNTEAFF. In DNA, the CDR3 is TGCGCCAGCAGCTTTAGGGTGAACACTGAAGCTTTCTTT. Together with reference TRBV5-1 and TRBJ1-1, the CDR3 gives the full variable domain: KAGVTQTPRYLIKTRGQQVTLSCSPISGHRSVSWYQQTPGQGLQFLFEYFSETQRNKGNFPGRFSGRQFSNSRSEMNVSTLELGDSALYLCASSFRVNTEAFFGQGTRLTVV.

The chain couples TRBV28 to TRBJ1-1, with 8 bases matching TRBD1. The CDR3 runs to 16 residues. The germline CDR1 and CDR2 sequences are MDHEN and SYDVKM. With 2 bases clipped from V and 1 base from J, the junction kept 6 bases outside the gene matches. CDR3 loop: CASSLPGGAGNTEAFF. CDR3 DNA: TGTGCCAGCAGTTTACCAGGGGGCGCGGGGAACACTGAAGCTTTCTTT.

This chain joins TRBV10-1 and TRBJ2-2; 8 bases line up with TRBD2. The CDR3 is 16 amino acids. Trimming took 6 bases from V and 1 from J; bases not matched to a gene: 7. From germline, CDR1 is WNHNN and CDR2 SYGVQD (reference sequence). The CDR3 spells CASSFLSGENTGELFF. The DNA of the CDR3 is TGCGCCAGCAGCTTTCTTAGCGGGGAGAACACCGGGGAGCTGTTTTTT.

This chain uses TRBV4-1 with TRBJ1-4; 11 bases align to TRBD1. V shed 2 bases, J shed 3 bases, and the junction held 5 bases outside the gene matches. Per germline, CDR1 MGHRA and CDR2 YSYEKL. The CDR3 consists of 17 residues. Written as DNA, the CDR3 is TGCGCCAGCAGCCAAATAGGACAGGGGGCGTCTAATGAAAAACTGTTTTTT. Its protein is CASSQIGQGASNEKLFF.

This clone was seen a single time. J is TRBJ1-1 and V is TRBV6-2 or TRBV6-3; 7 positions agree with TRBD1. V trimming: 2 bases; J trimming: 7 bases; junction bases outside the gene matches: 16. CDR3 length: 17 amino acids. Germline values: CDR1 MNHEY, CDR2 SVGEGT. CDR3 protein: CASSYATYRGVRFEAFF. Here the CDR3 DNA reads TGTGCCAGCAGTTACGCGACCTACAGGGGAGTTCGTTTTGAAGCTTTCTTT.

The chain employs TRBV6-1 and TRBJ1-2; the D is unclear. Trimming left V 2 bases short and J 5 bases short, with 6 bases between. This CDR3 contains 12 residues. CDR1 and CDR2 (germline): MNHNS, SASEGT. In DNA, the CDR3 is TGTGCCAGCAGTGAATGGGAATATGGCTACACCTTC. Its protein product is CASSEWEYGYTF.

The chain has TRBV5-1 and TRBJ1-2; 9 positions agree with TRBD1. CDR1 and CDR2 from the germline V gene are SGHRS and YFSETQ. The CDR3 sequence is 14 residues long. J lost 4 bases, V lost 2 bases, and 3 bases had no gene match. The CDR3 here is CASSFEQGAYGYTF. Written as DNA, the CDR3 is TGCGCCAGCAGCTTCGAACAGGGGGCCTATGGCTACACCTTC. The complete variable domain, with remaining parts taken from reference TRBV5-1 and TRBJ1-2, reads KAGVTQTPRYLIKTRGQQVTLSCSPISGHRSVSWYQQTPGQGLQFLFEYFSETQRNKGNFPGRFSGRQFSNSRSEMNVSTLELGDSALYLCASSFEQGAYGYTFGSGTRLTVV.

The CDR3 is CASSGPHRGAGDEAFF. The CDR3 DNA sequence: TGTGCCAGCAGTGGCCCCCACCGGGGGGCCGGGGACGAAGCTTTCTTT. V is TRBV25-1 and J is TRBJ1-1; TRBD1 might be the D (6 bases). V was shortened by 4 bases and J by 8 bases, with 23 bases between the two germline ends. This CDR3 has 16 residues. Germline CDR1 reads MGHDK; CDR2 reads SYGVNS. The full variable domain, completed using reference TRBV25-1 and TRBJ1-1, is EADIYQTPRYLVIGTGKKITLECSQTMGHDKMYWYQQDPGMELHLIHYSYGVNSTEKGDLSSESTVSRIRTEHFPLTLESARPSHTSQYLCASSGPHRGAGDEAFFGQGTRLTVV.

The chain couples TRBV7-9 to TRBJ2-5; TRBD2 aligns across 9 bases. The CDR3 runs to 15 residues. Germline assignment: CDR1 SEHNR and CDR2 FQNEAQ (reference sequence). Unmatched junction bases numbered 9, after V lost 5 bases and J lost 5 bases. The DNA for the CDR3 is TGTGCCAGCAGCACTTTAGCGGGGGCTTTGGAGACCCAGTACTTC. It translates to CASSTLAGALETQYF.

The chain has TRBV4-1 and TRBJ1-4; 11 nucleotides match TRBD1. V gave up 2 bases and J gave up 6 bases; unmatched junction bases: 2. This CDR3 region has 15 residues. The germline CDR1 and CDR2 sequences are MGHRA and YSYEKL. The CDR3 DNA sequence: TGCGCCAGCAGCCAACCGGGACAGGGGGATGAAAAACTGTTTTTT. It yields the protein CASSQPGQGDEKLFF.

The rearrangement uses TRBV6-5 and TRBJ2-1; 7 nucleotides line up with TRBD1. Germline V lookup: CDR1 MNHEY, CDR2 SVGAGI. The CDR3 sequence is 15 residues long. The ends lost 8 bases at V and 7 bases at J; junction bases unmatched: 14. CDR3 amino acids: CASFEGGVGFNEQFF. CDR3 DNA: TGTGCCAGCTTCGAAGGGGGCGTGGGTTTTAATGAGCAGTTCTTC.

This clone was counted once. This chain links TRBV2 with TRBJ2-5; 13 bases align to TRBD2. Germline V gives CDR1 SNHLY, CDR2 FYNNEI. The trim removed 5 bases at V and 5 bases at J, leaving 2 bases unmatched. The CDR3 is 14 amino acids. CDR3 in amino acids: CASSPGLAGETQYF. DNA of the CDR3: TGTGCCAGCAGTCCGGGACTAGCGGGGGAGACCCAGTACTTC. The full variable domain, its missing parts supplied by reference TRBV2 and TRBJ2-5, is EPEVTQTPSHQVTQMGQEVILRCVPISNHLYFYWYRQILGQKVEFLVSFYNNEISEKSEIFDDQFSVERPDGSNFTLKIRSTKLEDSAMYFCASSPGLAGETQYFGPGTRLLVL.

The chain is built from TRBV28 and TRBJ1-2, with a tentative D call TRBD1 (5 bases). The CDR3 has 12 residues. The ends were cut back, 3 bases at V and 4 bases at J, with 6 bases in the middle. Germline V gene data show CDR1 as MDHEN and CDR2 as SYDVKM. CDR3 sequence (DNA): TGTGCCAGCAGTTTTAGGGGCTATGGCTACACCTTC. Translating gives CASSFRGYGYTF.